One and the same sample provided the 3 T cell receptor beta chains below, sequenced in a study of blood T cell repertoires in COVID-19 (dated by TCRdb to the early 2020s). Receptor libraries were prepared by the immunoSEQ multiplex PCR assay. What TCRdb holds here is the immuneACCESS table cut down to in-frame rearrangements. Part of the clones is not present; checked against another copy, under half of the missing clones reflect an unresolved V gene, and the others are unexplained. In this sample the table shows around 270,000 clones, approximately 86% of which occur a single time. Of the sample, roughly 9.8% is held by the ten largest clones. The source material was peripheral blood. The origin of the receptors is a man in his forties who had recovered from COVID-19.

The gene calls are TRBV4-1 and TRBJ1-2; D is undetermined. Germline V gives CDR1 MGHRA, CDR2 YSYEKL. V was clipped by 2 bases and J by 4 bases, with 17 bases between them. The CDR3 covers 16 residues. The CDR3 DNA reads TGCGCCAGCAGCCAACCCTTGGGCAGTACACTCTATGGCTACACCTTC. Its protein is CASSQPLGSTLYGYTF.

The chain links TRBV4-3 to TRBJ1-5; 9 positions match TRBD1. This CDR3 has 16 amino acids. Germline trimming cut 3 bases from V and 4 bases from J; bases unmatched to any gene: 7. CDR1 is LGHNA and CDR2 is YSLEER in the germline V gene. DNA of the CDR3: TGCGCCAGCAGCCAGGACAGGGGTGGGTCAAATCAGCCCCAGCATTTT. Its protein product is CASSQDRGGSNQPQHF.

V is TRBV7-2 and J is TRBJ2-3; 8 positions match TRBD2. The junction had 8 bases not matched to a gene; V was cut back by 1 base and J by 5 bases. There are 16 residues in the CDR3. Germline CDR1 SGHTA, CDR2 FQGNSA. CDR3: CASSLGTGGQEDTQYF. CDR3 DNA: TGTGCCAGCAGCTTAGGTACGGGGGGGCAGGAAGATACGCAGTATTTT.